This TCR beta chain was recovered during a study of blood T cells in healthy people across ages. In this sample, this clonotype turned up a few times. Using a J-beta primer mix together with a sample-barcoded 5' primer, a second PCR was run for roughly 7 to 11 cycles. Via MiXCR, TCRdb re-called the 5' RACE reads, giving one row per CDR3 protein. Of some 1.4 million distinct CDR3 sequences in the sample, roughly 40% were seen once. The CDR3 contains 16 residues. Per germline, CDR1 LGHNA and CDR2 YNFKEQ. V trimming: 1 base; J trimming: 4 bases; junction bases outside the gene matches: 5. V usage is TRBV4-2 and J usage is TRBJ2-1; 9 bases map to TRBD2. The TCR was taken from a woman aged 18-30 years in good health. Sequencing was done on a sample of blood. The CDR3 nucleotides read TGTGCCAGCAGCCAAGGGGGGACTAGCCTATACAATGAGCAGTTCTTC. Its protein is CASSQGGTSLYNEQFF.